The rows below give T cell receptor beta chains drawn from one sample of a study of identical twins. In TCRdb, the 5' RACE reads were re-called with MiXCR into one record per CDR3 protein. The table has around 240,000 distinct CDR3 sequences, roughly a tenth seen once. The specimen sequenced was memory T cells sorted from blood. Receptors originate from a man over 45 in good health. CDR3s include the opening cysteine and the closing phenylalanine or tryptophan. A D gene is named only where the DNA matches it firmly. Clone size is given for some rows only: seen once, a few or many times, or a class if the clone is expanded.

>TRBD1|few|TRBJ2-7|TRBV7-8
TGTGCCAGCAGCTTACGGCAGGGGGCCCTTCGAGAGCAGTACTTC
CASSLRQGALREQYF
>TRBD2|many|TRBJ2-5|TRBV5-5
TGTGCCAGCAGCTTAATGGGGGGGGAGACCCAGTACTTC
CASSLMGGETQYF
>NA|few|TRBJ1-4|TRBV18
TGTGCCAGCTCACCACCTTCTTCTAATGAAAAACTGTTTTTT
CASSPPSSNEKLFF
>TRBD1|many|TRBJ2-6|TRBV11-1
TGTGCCAGCAGCTTAGCCAGGGACAGGGGGCGCCCGCCCAACGTCCTGACTTTC
CASSLARDRGRPPNVLTF
>NA|few|TRBJ1-1|TRBV18
TGTGCCAGCTCACCACAGGAGGGTGGGGGCACTGAAGCTTTCTTT
CASSPQEGGGTEAFF
>NA|many|TRBJ2-7|TRBV30
TGTGCCTGGAGTCCCTGGACACCAACCTACGAGCAGTACTTC
CAWSPWTPTYEQYF
>NA|many|TRBJ1-1|TRBV18
TGTGCCAGCTCACCAGGCAGCTCTATTAACACTGAAGCTTTCTTT
CASSPGSSINTEAFF
>TRBD2|many|TRBJ2-3|TRBV10-2
TGCGCCAGCAGGCAGCCGGGACTAGTCCTCGCAACGCAGTATTTT
CASRQPGLVLATQYF
>TRBD2|many|TRBJ2-3|TRBV10-3
TGTGCCATCAGGCCCCAGGCCGCGGGAGGGCCCACAGATACGCAGTATTTT
CAIRPQAAGGPTDTQYF
>NA|NA|TRBJ1-3|TRBV11-2
TGTGCCAGCAGCTCGACTAAAAACACCATATATTTT
CASSSTKNTIYF
>NA|many|TRBJ2-2|TRBV5-5
TGTGCCAGCCACAGGAGGTCCTCCACCGGGGAGCTGTTTTTT
CASHRRSSTGELFF
>TRBD1|NA|TRBJ2-7|TRBV6-2/TRBV6-3
TGTGCCAGCAGTTATCTCGAGACAGGGCTGGTCGAGCAGTACTTC
CASSYLETGLVEQYF
>NA|NA|TRBJ2-3|TRBV7-2
TGTGCCAGCAGCCCTCTAGCCTACACAGATACGCAGTATTTT
CASSPLAYTDTQYF
>TRBD2|many|TRBJ2-5|TRBV3-1
TGTGCCAGCAGCCAAATGGGACTAGCGATTTTAGAGACCCAGTACTTC
CASSQMGLAILETQYF
>NA|NA|TRBJ2-1|TRBV20-1
TGCAGTGCTAGAGATCGTTTATCAGGGAAGTCCTACAATGAGCAGTTCTTC
CSARDRLSGKSYNEQFF
>NA|few|TRBJ2-1|TRBV24-1
TGTGCCACCGGGGGGCATGAGCAGTTCTTC
CATGGHEQFF
>TRBD2|NA|TRBJ2-6|TRBV7-9
TGTGCCAGCAGCTGGCTAGCGGGCGTCTCTGGGGCCAACGTCCTGACTTTC
CASSWLAGVSGANVLTF
>TRBD1|NA|TRBJ2-3|TRBV29-1
TGCAGCCTATGGGACAGGATCACAGATACGCAGTATTTT
CSLWDRITDTQYF
>NA|NA|TRBJ2-1|TRBV12-3/TRBV12-4
TGTGCCAGCAGGCAGGACGCCAGCTCCTACAATGAGCAGTTCTTC
CASRQDASSYNEQFF
>TRBD1|NA|TRBJ2-5|TRBV20-1
TGCAGTGCTAGGGGGCTAGGACAGGGGGCGCGCGGGACCCAGTACTTC
CSARGLGQGARGTQYF
>NA|NA|TRBJ2-5|TRBV10-3
TGTGCCATCAGTGGGCTGGGCCATCGGGAGACCCAGTACTTC
CAISGLGHRETQYF
>NA|many|TRBJ2-1|TRBV4-3
TGCGCCAGCAGCCAGACGGCTTGGTTACCCCCGTACAATGAGCAGTTCTTC
CASSQTAWLPPYNEQFF